This paragraph covers one T cell receptor (beta chain) sequence. The table came from immunoSEQ multiplex PCR; TCRdb's copy has only in-frame clones and leaves some out. Of 85,000 to 100,000 clones in the sample, 80% to 90% were seen once. This specimen comes from a study of OX40 agonist ivuxolimab in advanced cancers. V lost 0 bases to trimming and J lost 5 bases, with 8 bases between them. From germline, CDR1 is GTSNPN and CDR2 SVGIG (reference sequence). This CDR3 comprises 13 residues. The source material was CD4+ or CD8+ T cells sorted from blood, sampled in a trial of the OX40 agonist ivuxolimab. This TCR was recovered from an adult with an advanced solid tumor such as melanoma, head and neck, liver or kidney cancer. The chain employs TRBV30 and TRBJ1-5; TRBD1 is a possible D gene (5 bases). This chain's CDR3 is CAWSVSRDQPQHF. The CDR3 DNA reads TGTGCCTGGAGTGTGTCCAGGGATCAGCCCCAGCATTTT.